Presented here are 27 T cell receptor beta chains from one specimen sequenced in a study of human thymus T cells. The repertoire was sequenced with immunoSEQ multiplex PCR; TCRdb's copy has only in-frame clones and lacks some. The top ten hold 0.031% of the sample, which has about 78,000 clones, around 96% seen once. Corrective cardiac operations yielded the resected thymus tissue. Material: thymus tissue. Every receptor here comes from a boy under three years old with a congenital heart defect but otherwise immunologically healthy.

This chain connects TRBV5-6 to TRBJ1-1; D remains unclear. Germline assignment: CDR1 SGHDT and CDR2 YYEEEE. V lost 0 bases to trimming and J lost 1 base, with 7 bases between them. This CDR3 region has 14 residues. CDR3 nucleotides: TGTGCCAGCAGCTTGGGGCGCGGGAACACTGAAGCTTTCTTT. Encoded protein: CASSLGRGNTEAFF. The full variable domain, in which reference TRBV5-6 and TRBJ1-1 provide the parts outside the CDR3, is DAGVTQSPTHLIKTRGQQVTLRCSPKSGHDTVSWYQQALGQGPQFIFQYYEEEERQRGNFPDRFSGHQFPNYSSELNVNALLLGDSALYLCASSLGRGNTEAFFGQGTRLTVV.

The chain has TRBV7-9 and TRBJ2-7; 10 nucleotides line up with TRBD2. The CDR3 contains 16 residues. Losses at the gene ends were 1 base for V and 2 bases for J; bases not matched to a gene: 5. Germline V lookup: CDR1 SEHNR, CDR2 FQNEAQ (reference sequence). CDR3 residues: CASSLGAGGPPYEQYF. In DNA, the CDR3 is TGTGCCAGCAGCTTAGGAGCGGGAGGGCCTCCCTACGAGCAGTACTTC.

This clone was counted once. The V and J genes are TRBV13 and TRBJ2-6, with TRBD2 matching 13 bases. The CDR3 length is 21 residues. The germline V gene encodes CDR1 PRHDT and CDR2 FYEKMQ (reference sequence). With 5 bases clipped from V and 0 bases from J, the junction kept 13 bases outside the gene matches. CDR3: CASSPRLAGGLVNSGANVLTF. The DNA for the CDR3 is TGTGCCAGCAGCCCGAGACTAGCGGGGGGCCTGGTAAACTCTGGGGCCAACGTCCTGACTTTC.

The chain employs TRBV4-3 and TRBJ2-7; 10 bases are a match to TRBD1. Looked up from germline, CDR1 is LGHNA and CDR2 is YSLEER. J was trimmed by 2 bases and V by 0 bases; bases with no gene match: 19. This CDR3 region has 21 residues. CDR3 DNA sequence: TGCGCCAGCAGCCAAGATGTAACCTTGAGTCGAAGGGACAGGGGCCCCTACGAGCAGTACTTC. Translating it yields CASSQDVTLSRRDRGPYEQYF.

This sequence joins TRBV19 and TRBJ1-1; D unclear. Trimming took off 3 bases at V and 6 bases at J, with 11 bases between the two ends. The CDR3 spans 13 residues. Germline V lookup: CDR1 LNHDA, CDR2 SQIVND (reference sequence). CDR3 in amino acids: CASSIIPGPEAFF. CDR3 nucleotide sequence: TGTGCCAGTAGTATTATTCCCGGTCCTGAAGCTTTCTTT.

V usage is TRBV28 and J usage is TRBJ2-5; tentatively, D is TRBD1 (6 bases). Germline V gives CDR1 MDHEN, CDR2 SYDVKM. V lost 7 bases and J lost 1, with 16 bases in between. The CDR3 has 15 residues. The CDR3 loop reads CASTMLTGLQETQYF. Written as DNA, the CDR3 is TGTGCCAGCACCATGTTGACAGGTCTCCAAGAGACCCAGTACTTC. Full variable domain (rest looked up from reference TRBV28 and TRBJ2-5): DVKVTQSSRYLVKRTGEKVFLECVQDMDHENMFWYRQDPGLGLRLIYFSYDVKMKEKGDIPEGYSVSREKKERFSLILESASTNQTSMYLCASTMLTGLQETQYFGPGTRLLVL.

The chain carries TRBV7-2 and TRBJ2-2; unclear D gene. The CDR3 has 14 amino acids. V was cut by 5 bases and J by 0 bases, with 7 bases left in between. Germline V gene sequence: CDR1 SGHTA, CDR2 FQGNSA. The CDR3, as DNA: TGTGCCAGCAGCCGCGGCGCGAACACCGGGGAGCTGTTTTTT. Translation: CASSRGANTGELFF.

This clone was seen a single time. The DNA for the CDR3 is TGTGCCAGCAGCCCCCGGGGAGGGGAGGATCAGCCCCAGCATTTT. This gives the protein CASSPRGGEDQPQHF. V gene TRBV7-8 combines with J gene TRBJ1-5, with a weak D call TRBD1 (5 bases). This CDR3 spans 15 amino acids. Germline V gene sequence: CDR1 SGHVS, CDR2 FQNEAQ. V dropped 5 bases and J dropped 5 bases, with 16 bases sitting between them.

The chain employs TRBV28 and TRBJ1-2, with 9 nucleotides matching TRBD1. V shed 9 bases, J shed 6 bases, and the junction held 2 bases outside the gene matches. The CDR3 runs 11 residues. Germline lookup yields CDR1 MDHEN and CDR2 SYDVKM. This chain's CDR3 is CASTGGDGYTF. CDR3 DNA: TGTGCCAGTACAGGGGGCGATGGCTACACCTTC.

The V call is TRBV4-3, the J call TRBJ1-1; the D is unclear. Germline values: CDR1 LGHNA, CDR2 YSLEER. V lost 0 bases to trimming and J lost 9 bases, with 8 bases between them. This CDR3 region has 12 residues. The CDR3 bases are TGCGCCAGCAGCCAAGATGCCAGCAAAGCTTTCTTT. As protein: CASSQDASKAFF.

This chain joins TRBV4-3 and TRBJ2-2, with a tentative D call TRBD1 (5 bases). This CDR3 comprises 17 residues. CDR1 and CDR2 from the germline V gene are LGHNA and YSLEER. Trimming stripped 4 bases from V and 1 base from J, with 16 bases between. As DNA, the CDR3 is TGCGCCAGCAGCCTCGCCCGGTCGACAGTGAACACCGGGGAGCTGTTTTTT. Residues: CASSLARSTVNTGELFF.

The CDR3 loop reads CASSYSRQGGNTIYF. The CDR3 bases are TGTGCCAGCAGTTACTCGCGACAGGGTGGAAACACCATATATTTT. V gene TRBV6-5 combines with J gene TRBJ1-3; 7 bases align to TRBD1. V trimming: 0 bases; J trimming: 3 bases; junction bases outside the gene matches: 2. The CDR3 covers 15 residues. Per the germline V gene, CDR1 is MNHEY and CDR2 is SVGAGI.

This chain connects TRBV14 to TRBJ2-7; D possibly corresponds to TRBD1 (6 bases). Trimming took off 4 bases at V and 7 bases at J, with 23 bases between the two ends. CDR1 is SGHDN, CDR2 FVKESK, per germline. The CDR3 sequence is 16 residues long. As DNA, the CDR3 is TGTGCCAGCAGCCCCCGGACAGCCCCTACCCTCTATGAGCAGTACTTC. Translated, it gives CASSPRTAPTLYEQYF.

The genes are TRBV19 and TRBJ1-3; D not certain. V lost 5 bases, J lost 0 bases, and 11 bases lay in between. Germline-derived CDR1 and CDR2 are LNHDA and SQIVND (reference sequence). CDR3 length: 15 residues. CDR3: CASSGWVSSGNTIYF. As DNA, the CDR3 is TGTGCCAGTAGTGGGTGGGTGAGCTCTGGAAACACCATATATTTT.

The J gene is TRBJ1-4, the V gene TRBV14, with D maybe TRBD1 (5 bases). V shed 1 base and J shed 8 bases, with 17 bases lying between them. Germline loops: CDR1 SGHDN, CDR2 FVKESK. The CDR3 length is 16 residues. CDR3 coding DNA: TGTGCCAGCAGCCAAGTTTTGGGAGGGGTAGGAGAAAAACTGTTTTTT. This encodes CASSQVLGGVGEKLFF.

The V call is TRBV4-1, the J call TRBJ2-1, with D tentatively TRBD2 (6 bases). The CDR3 runs 13 residues. V dropped 1 base and J dropped 9 bases, with 10 bases sitting between them. Germline V CDR1 and CDR2: MGHRA, YSYEKL. The CDR3 DNA is TGCGCCAGCAGCCAAGCTGGCGGGACTGAGCAGTTCTTC. Encoded protein: CASSQAGGTEQFF.

The chain carries TRBV7-2 and TRBJ2-2; TRBD1 aligns across 7 bases. The V gene end was trimmed by 5 bases and the J gene end by 3 bases; junction bases not matched to a gene: 6. The germline gives CDR1 SGHTA, CDR2 FQGNSA. The CDR3 covers 15 residues. The chain's CDR3 is CASSPGTDHTGELFF. CDR3 bases: TGTGCCAGCAGCCCCGGGACAGACCACACCGGGGAGCTGTTTTTT.

The CDR3 loop reads CASSQGDLAGASYEQYF. The CDR3 coding sequence is TGCGCCAGCAGCCAAGGAGACCTAGCGGGAGCGTCCTACGAGCAGTACTTC. J is TRBJ2-7 and V is TRBV4-1; 10 nucleotides agree with TRBD2. V shed 1 base and J 1 base; nucleotides not matched to a gene: 7. The CDR3 spans 17 residues. The germline CDR1 and CDR2 sequences are MGHRA and YSYEKL.

The chain carries TRBV5-1 and TRBJ1-1; maybe TRBD1 (5 bases). CDR3 length equals 15 residues. Deletions cut 0 bases from V and 9 bases from J, with 18 bases between. From germline, CDR1 is SGHRS and CDR2 YFSETQ. CDR3 sequence: CASSLEWGRGDQAFF. In DNA form, the CDR3 reads TGCGCCAGCAGCTTGGAGTGGGGCCGAGGAGACCAAGCTTTCTTT. The full variable domain, its missing parts supplied by reference TRBV5-1 and TRBJ1-1, is KAGVTQTPRYLIKTRGQQVTLSCSPISGHRSVSWYQQTPGQGLQFLFEYFSETQRNKGNFPGRFSGRQFSNSRSEMNVSTLELGDSALYLCASSLEWGRGDQAFFGQGTRLTVV.

The chain combines TRBV27 with TRBJ1-2, with a weak D call TRBD1 (6 bases). Germline CDR1 and CDR2: MNHEY and SMNVEV (reference sequence). The CDR3 length is 18 residues. V was cut by 5 bases and J by 3 bases, with 25 bases left in between. CDR3 in DNA: TGTGCCAGCAGTCAGACACTCCCCAGGGAAAGGGGGTACTATGGCTACACCTTC. Residues: CASSQTLPRERGYYGYTF.

The chain carries TRBV5-1 and TRBJ2-5; the match to TRBD2 covers 14 bases. V shed 4 bases and J 5 bases; nucleotides not matched to a gene: 19. The CDR3 totals 20 residues. In germline, CDR1 is SGHRS, CDR2 YFSETQ. The CDR3 spells CASSPMMTSGGASEWETQYF. The DNA of the CDR3 is TGCGCCAGCAGCCCGATGATGACTAGCGGGGGGGCATCGGAATGGGAGACCCAGTACTTC.

The chain couples TRBV10-3 to TRBJ1-5; no definite D call. Per the germline V gene, CDR1 is ENHRY and CDR2 is SYGVKD. V lost 0 bases, J lost 6 bases, and 3 bases lay in between. This CDR3 spans 12 amino acids. This chain's CDR3 is CAISESVQPQHF. In nucleotides, the CDR3 is TGTGCCATCAGTGAGTCCGTTCAGCCCCAGCATTTT.

The V and J genes are TRBV4-3 and TRBJ2-3; 9 bases match TRBD2. The CDR3 is 17 residues long. Losses at the gene ends were 0 bases for V and 3 bases for J; bases not matched to a gene: 7. Germline V gene lookup returns CDR1 LGHNA and CDR2 YSLEER. CDR3 region: CASSQEASGDDTDTQYF. CDR3 nucleotides: TGCGCCAGCAGCCAAGAGGCTAGCGGGGACGATACAGATACGCAGTATTTT.

The rearrangement joins TRBV15 to TRBJ2-5; D uncertain. Germline CDR1 LNHNV, CDR2 YYDKDF (reference sequence). Trimming stripped 3 bases from V and 3 bases from J, with 2 bases between. The CDR3 totals 11 residues. The CDR3 protein is CATSSKETQYF. CDR3 DNA: TGTGCCACCAGCAGCAAAGAGACCCAGTACTTC.

Remarks on this clone: This likely comes from a read error, as the CDR3 has no conserved phenylalanine or tryptophan at its end. The DNA is omitted, as the CDR3 cannot be located on it reliably, and the CDR3 follows TCRdb's listing. The rearrangement links TRBV6-6 to TRBJ1-2. The CDR3 has 11 residues if both end residues are counted. In germline, CDR1 is MNHNY, CDR2 SVGAGI (reference sequence). CDR3 residues: CASSYEEGHEI.

This chain joins TRBV7-3 and TRBJ1-5; no definite D call. The CDR3 has 13 amino acids. Per germline, CDR1 SGHTA and CDR2 FQGTGA. V shed 5 bases and J shed 4 bases, with 9 bases lying between them. Here the CDR3 reads CASSLGRNQPQHF. CDR3 in DNA: TGTGCCAGCAGCCTCGGGAGAAATCAGCCCCAGCATTTT.

The CDR3 is CASSPADSQCPPNTGELFF. The CDR3 nucleotides are TGTGCCAGCAGCCCCGCGGACAGCCAATGCCCCCCGAACACCGGGGAGCTGTTTTTT. The rearrangement links TRBV11-1 to TRBJ2-2; D is possibly TRBD1 (6 bases). This CDR3 has 19 residues. CDR1 and CDR2 from the germline V gene are SGHAT and FQDESV (reference sequence). Trimming cost V 5 bases and J 0 bases, with 22 bases left between them.